Reported below is one T cell receptor (beta chain). This specimen belongs to a study of regulatory T cells in long-lasting Graves disease. Documented time point: persistent/refractory GD, antithyroid drugs over 5 years with positive TRAb. RNA from PBMCs was the source of the TCR library. Those enrolled as patients came out of an endocrinology department in Xi'an, China. Trimming stripped 0 bases from V and 4 bases from J, with 23 bases between. Germline values: CDR1 DFQATT, CDR2 SNEGSKA (reference sequence). The CDR3 runs 18 residues. Relying on iRepertoire HTBI primers and Arm-PCR of CDR3 regions, the team built TCR beta libraries. Each CDR3 protein gets one entry after TCRdb re-called the multiplex PCR reads with MiXCR. The sample carries around 430,000 distinct CDR3 sequences, 22% recorded once.

V gene TRBV20-1 combines with J gene TRBJ2-3; D possibly matches TRBD1 or TRBD2 (6 bases each). The receptor comes from a female donor with Graves disease. The sequences come from peripheral blood mononuclear cells (PBMCs), collected when the disease was refractory, from a patient treated with antithyroid drugs. In DNA, the CDR3 is TGCAGTGCTAGAGATTTTAAGGGGGGAATAACACTTTCAGATACGCAGTATTTT. This encodes CSARDFKGGITLSDTQYF.